The 10 T cell receptor beta chains below were found in one sample sequenced in a study of CD8+ T cells in alopecia areata. Extracted from the samples, RNA was reverse transcribed into cDNA to serve as the sequencing template. Only in-frame clones appear in the TCRdb table, and some are missing; sequencing was by immunoSEQ multiplex PCR. The sample shows some 170,000 clones, approximately 70% of them seen only once. The sample in question was CD8+ T cells sorted from blood, obtained at week 0. Receptor source: a human donor with alopecia areata.

This clone was seen once. V and J are TRBV29-1 and TRBJ2-5, with D possibly being TRBD1 (6 bases). The V gene lost 3 bases and the J gene lost 3 bases, with 17 bases spanning the gap. The CDR3 is 15 amino acids. Germline loops: CDR1 SQVTM, CDR2 ANQGSEA. The CDR3: CSVDSDRYREETQYF. In nucleotides, the CDR3 is TGCAGCGTTGACTCGGACCGATACAGGGAAGAGACCCAGTACTTC.

The chain carries TRBV7-9 and TRBJ2-1, with D possibly being TRBD2 (5 bases). The germline V gene has CDR1 SEHNR and CDR2 FQNEAQ (reference sequence). The CDR3 runs 17 residues. The V end was cut by 2 bases, the J end by 3 bases, with 17 bases between. CDR3 amino acids: CASSLRESSPFYNEQFF. CDR3 sequence (DNA): TGTGCCAGCAGCTTAAGGGAGTCCAGTCCCTTCTACAATGAGCAGTTCTTC. Full variable domain (remainder filled in from reference TRBV7-9 and TRBJ2-1): DTGVSQNPRHKITKRGQNVTFRCDPISEHNRLYWYRQTLGQGPEFLTYFQNEAQLEKSRLLSDRFSAERPKGSFSTLEIQRTEQGDSAMYLCASSLRESSPFYNEQFFGPGTRLTVL.

The chain recombines TRBV4-1 with TRBJ2-3; D is unresolved. V gave up 5 bases and J gave up 2 bases, with 8 bases separating them. CDR1 is MGHRA and CDR2 is YSYEKL in the germline V gene. There are 13 residues in the CDR3. CDR3 amino acids: CASSFKTTDTQYF. CDR3 DNA sequence: TGCGCCAGCAGCTTCAAGACCACAGATACGCAGTATTTT.

The chain uses TRBV7-9 and TRBJ2-5; 9 bases match TRBD2. Trimming removed 7 bases from V and 4 bases from J; junction bases left unmatched: 7. Germline V lookup: CDR1 SEHNR, CDR2 FQNEAQ (reference sequence). CDR3 size: 14 residues. Here the CDR3 reads CASIRGGATETQYF. CDR3 nucleotides: TGTGCCAGCATACGCGGGGGGGCGACAGAGACCCAGTACTTC.

The J gene is TRBJ2-7, the V gene TRBV6-1; the D gene is possibly TRBD2 (5 bases). The CDR3 extends over 13 amino acids. Germline V gene data show CDR1 as MNHNS and CDR2 as SASEGT. Trimming cost V 6 bases and J 4 bases, with 13 bases left between them. The CDR3 protein is CASSPGRSYEQYF. DNA of the CDR3: TGTGCCAGCAGCCCGGGAAGATCATACGAGCAGTACTTC.

The J gene is TRBJ1-1, the V gene TRBV27; D possibly corresponds to TRBD1 (5 bases). From germline, CDR1 is MNHEY and CDR2 SMNVEV (reference sequence). V lost 0 bases and J lost 5, with 10 bases in between. CDR3 length equals 14 residues. CDR3 nucleotide sequence: TGTGCCAGCAGTTTATCGCTGGGGGGTACTGAAGCTTTCTTT. It is translated as CASSLSLGGTEAFF.

The rearrangement links TRBV7-9 to TRBJ2-7; D may be TRBD1 (6 bases). V was cut by 1 base and J by 0 bases, with 7 bases left in between. In germline, CDR1 is SEHNR, CDR2 FQNEAQ (reference sequence). The CDR3 contains 14 residues. This CDR3 reads CASSLEGDSYEQYF. DNA for the CDR3: TGTGCCAGCAGCTTAGAGGGGGACTCCTACGAGCAGTACTTC.

A remark on this clone: The same CDR3 is also encoded by other DNA sequences in this sample. The V call is TRBV5-1, the J call TRBJ1-5, with 9 bases matching TRBD1. CDR1 SGHRS and CDR2 YFSETQ come from the germline V gene. V lost 2 bases and J lost 1; bases outside the gene matches: 1. The CDR3 sequence is 15 residues long. CDR3 nucleotides: TGCGCCAGCAGCTTAGGGACAGGGAGCAATCAGCCCCAGCATTTT. This encodes CASSLGTGSNQPQHF.

A few counts support this clone. The genes are TRBV27 and TRBJ2-4, with D possibly called TRBD1 or TRBD2 (5 bases each). V lost 6 bases and J 6 bases, leaving 18 bases between the germline ends. Germline V gives CDR1 MNHEY, CDR2 SMNVEV (reference sequence). This CDR3 is built from 15 residues. Here the CDR3 reads CASSSSGSGGNIQYF. The DNA of the CDR3 is TGTGCCAGCAGCTCCTCTGGATCTGGGGGAAACATTCAGTACTTC.

The genes are TRBV27 and TRBJ1-5, with 7 bases that match TRBD1. J gave up 4 bases and V 4 bases, and 4 bases lay outside the gene matches. In germline, CDR1 is MNHEY, CDR2 SMNVEV (reference sequence). CDR3 length equals 14 residues. The CDR3 coding sequence is TGTGCCAGCAGTTCCACAGGGGAAAATCAGCCCCAGCATTTT. It specifies CASSSTGENQPQHF.